Below, 29 T cell receptor beta chains from the same sample are listed, as sequenced in a study of cytomegalovirus exposure and HLA in healthy donors. Primers for the PCR totalled 60 Vbeta and 13 Jbeta. The repertoire was sequenced with immunoSEQ multiplex PCR; TCRdb's copy has only in-frame clones and lacks some. Of about 82,000 clones in the sample, 70% to 90% were seen once. Sample: PBMCs. Receptors were obtained from a man between 18 and 29 years old in good health and CMV-seronegative.

This chain uses TRBV7-3 with TRBJ2-3; the D is unclear. Trimming took off 3 bases at V and 6 bases at J, with 13 bases between the two ends. The CDR3 spans 14 residues. The germline V gene encodes CDR1 SGHTA and CDR2 FQGTGA. This CDR3 reads CASSFGLVEDTQYF. The DNA of the CDR3 is TGTGCCAGCAGCTTTGGTTTGGTGGAGGATACGCAGTATTTT.

This clone was observed once. The chain has TRBV2 and TRBJ1-6; D remains ambiguous. The germline V and J ends were trimmed by 10 bases and 2 bases, with 12 bases remaining between them. Germline CDR1 reads SNHLY; CDR2 reads FYNNEI. The CDR3 extends over 14 amino acids. The CDR3 DNA follows: TGTGCCACCAGACTAGGAGCCTATAATTCACCCCTCCACTTT. Translating gives CATRLGAYNSPLHF.

This chain links TRBV7-2 with TRBJ2-5; D is ambiguous. Trimming removed 0 bases at V and 5 bases at J, with 13 bases between. CDR1 is SGHTA and CDR2 is FQGNSA in the germline V gene. This CDR3 comprises 15 residues. CDR3 nucleotides: TGTGCCAGCAGCTTAGCGACAAATAAGTGGGAGACCCAGTACTTC. It yields the protein CASSLATNKWETQYF.

The chain employs TRBV4-3 and TRBJ2-1, with 11 bases that match TRBD2. CDR1 and CDR2 (germline): LGHNA, YSLEER. V shed 1 base, J shed 6 bases, and the junction held 11 bases outside the gene matches. The length of the CDR3 is 18 residues. The CDR3: CASSQARLAGGWGNEQFF. Written as DNA, the CDR3 is TGCGCCAGCAGCCAAGCGAGGCTAGCGGGAGGATGGGGCAATGAGCAGTTCTTC.

The chain combines TRBV7-8 with TRBJ2-2; no firm D call. In germline, CDR1 is SGHVS, CDR2 FQNEAQ. This CDR3 region has 15 residues. The V end lost 2 bases, the J end lost 2 bases, and 9 bases lay between the germline ends. This CDR3 reads CASSLFTVNTGELFF. Written as DNA, the CDR3 is TGTGCCAGCAGCTTATTCACTGTTAACACCGGGGAGCTGTTTTTT.

V gene TRBV5-1 combines with J gene TRBJ2-1; D is possibly TRBD2 (5 bases). The CDR3 has 16 amino acids. Looked up from germline, CDR1 is SGHRS and CDR2 is YFSETQ. The V and J ends lost 2 bases and 0 bases respectively, with 12 bases between them. The CDR3: CASSLLAGSSYNEQFF. CDR3 nucleotide sequence: TGCGCCAGCAGCTTACTCGCGGGCAGCTCCTACAATGAGCAGTTCTTC.

The chain's CDR3 is CASRVSQAGNQPQHF. The CDR3 region has the DNA TGTGCCAGCAGGGTCTCGCAGGCCGGCAATCAGCCCCAGCATTTT. V is TRBV6-1 and J is TRBJ1-5; D gene ambiguous. Germline CDR1 is MNHNS and CDR2 is SASEGT. V lost 6 bases to trimming and J lost 2 bases, with 14 bases between them. This CDR3 has 15 amino acids.

The chain combines TRBV7-2 with TRBJ2-7; a possible D gene is TRBD2 (5 bases). V was clipped by 1 base and J by 4 bases, with 11 bases between them. CDR1 SGHTA and CDR2 FQGNSA come from the germline V gene. The CDR3 has 14 residues. The CDR3 DNA reads as TGTGCCAGCAGCTTAGGCGGGTCTACTTACGAGCAGTACTTC. This translates into CASSLGGSTYEQYF.

CDR3 amino acids: CASSLTQGPDYEQYF. The CDR3 DNA reads as TGTGCCAGCAGCCTCACACAGGGGCCGGATTACGAGCAGTACTTC. V is TRBV4-2 and J is TRBJ2-7; 7 positions agree with TRBD1. The CDR3 covers 15 residues. V lost 4 bases to trimming and J lost 4 bases; unmatched junction nucleotides: 10. Germline CDR1 is LGHNA and CDR2 is YNFKEQ.

This clone was seen a handful of times. The chain combines TRBV5-1 with TRBJ2-7, with TRBD2 as a possible D gene (6 bases). CDR1 is SGHRS and CDR2 is YFSETQ in the germline V gene. This CDR3 is 15 amino acids long. Deletions cut 2 bases from V and 3 bases from J, with 15 bases between. The CDR3 region has the DNA TGCGCCAGCAGCTTAATTCCCTCAGCGGGCTACGAGCAGTACTTC. Its protein product is CASSLIPSAGYEQYF.

This rearrangement joins TRBV27 to TRBJ2-7; TRBD2 agrees at 13 bases. There are 15 residues in the CDR3. In germline, CDR1 is MNHEY, CDR2 SMNVEV (reference sequence). Unmatched junction bases numbered 6, after V lost 6 bases and J lost 4 bases. CDR3 protein: CASSLLAGGTYEQYF. The CDR3 bases are TGTGCCAGCAGCCTACTAGCGGGGGGGACTTACGAGCAGTACTTC.

The rearrangement links TRBV6-1 to TRBJ2-1, with 11 bases matching TRBD2. The germline CDR1 and CDR2 sequences are MNHNS and SASEGT. The CDR3 covers 18 residues. The trim removed 3 bases at V and 4 bases at J, leaving 11 bases unmatched. The CDR3 region is CASSDGLAGALAYNEQFF. CDR3 nucleotides: TGTGCCAGCAGTGACGGACTAGCGGGCGCCCTAGCATACAATGAGCAGTTCTTC.

This clone was recorded a few times. The chain couples TRBV9 to TRBJ1-2, with D tentatively TRBD1 (6 bases). This CDR3 has 16 residues. The germline V gene encodes CDR1 SGDLS and CDR2 YYNGEE. V lost 4 bases and J 3 bases, leaving 19 bases between the germline ends. Here the CDR3 DNA reads TGTGCCAGCAGCCCCATTCCTGAGGGGGTGGACTATGGCTACACCTTC. Amino acid sequence: CASSPIPEGVDYGYTF.

The chain recombines TRBV5-4 with TRBJ2-5; maybe TRBD1 (5 bases). With the DNA end fitting TRBJ2-7 better, the J assignment may be wrong. The CDR3 loop spans 14 amino acids. The germline CDR1 and CDR2 sequences are SGHNT and YYREEE (reference sequence). The CDR3 nucleotides read TGTGCCAGCAGCTTGCAGGGTGGGCCCTACGAGCAGTACTTC. Residues: CASSLQGGPYEQYF.

The chain has TRBV19 and TRBJ2-3; TRBD2 might be the D (5 bases). In germline, CDR1 is LNHDA, CDR2 SQIVND (reference sequence). The CDR3 contains 15 residues. V lost 5 bases, J lost 0 bases, and 12 bases lay in between. This CDR3 reads CASSPRTGSTDTQYF. The CDR3 region has the DNA TGTGCCAGTAGTCCCCGGACGGGAAGCACAGATACGCAGTATTTT.

This clone came up once. The chain recombines TRBV19 with TRBJ2-3, with D possibly being TRBD1 (5 bases). The germline V gene encodes CDR1 LNHDA and CDR2 SQIVND (reference sequence). The CDR3 is 15 amino acids. V lost 4 bases and J lost 2, with 13 bases in between. The CDR3 is CASSRATVFTDTQYF. CDR3 nucleotide sequence: TGTGCCAGTAGTAGGGCGACAGTATTCACAGATACGCAGTATTTT.

V is TRBV4-3 and J is TRBJ2-3; 7 bases are shared with TRBD2. Looked up from germline, CDR1 is LGHNA and CDR2 is YSLEER. V gave up 11 bases and J gave up 0 bases; unmatched junction bases: 8. The CDR3 is 14 amino acids. The CDR3 reads CASSSGGSTDTQYF. For the CDR3, the DNA is TGCGCCTCATCTAGCGGAGGAAGCACAGATACGCAGTATTTT.

The chain combines TRBV7-9 with TRBJ2-7, with TRBD1 matching over 10 bases. Germline V CDR1 and CDR2: SEHNR, FQNEAQ (reference sequence). CDR3 length: 13 amino acids. The J segment lost 7 bases and the V segment lost 3 bases, leaving 3 bases of the junction unmatched. The CDR3 here is CASSLTGGSEQYF. The CDR3 nucleotides read TGTGCCAGCAGCTTGACAGGGGGCTCGGAGCAGTACTTC.

The chain employs TRBV7-2 and TRBJ2-1; possibly TRBD2 for D (6 bases). Looked up from germline, CDR1 is SGHTA and CDR2 is FQGNSA. The CDR3 loop spans 16 amino acids. Trimming pared 1 base from V and 1 base from J, leaving 11 bases between. The CDR3 DNA is TGTGCCAGCAGCTTAGTGGGGACTGGATCCTACAATGAGCAGTTCTTC. Protein sequence: CASSLVGTGSYNEQFF.

V usage is TRBV7-2 and J usage is TRBJ2-7; the D is unclear. In germline, CDR1 is SGHTA, CDR2 FQGNSA. The CDR3 contains 15 residues. The germline V and J ends were trimmed by 0 bases and 2 bases, with 11 bases remaining between them. The CDR3 here is CASSLASTLTYEQYF. CDR3 DNA sequence: TGTGCCAGCAGCTTAGCTTCTACCTTGACCTACGAGCAGTACTTC.

This rearrangement joins TRBV19 to TRBJ2-3, with 7 bases identical to TRBD2. Germline V gene data show CDR1 as LNHDA and CDR2 as SQIVND (reference sequence). The CDR3 length is 16 residues. The junction had 12 bases not matched to a gene; V was cut back by 8 bases and J by 1 base. The CDR3 loop reads CASGGDPPIGTDTQYF. In nucleotides, the CDR3 is TGTGCCAGTGGGGGGGACCCCCCCATCGGCACAGATACGCAGTATTTT.

The chain couples TRBV28 to TRBJ1-2, with D possibly being TRBD1 (5 bases). The length of the CDR3 is 16 residues. The V end lost 1 base, the J end lost 1 base, and 13 bases lay between the germline ends. The germline V gene encodes CDR1 MDHEN and CDR2 SYDVKM. CDR3 loop: CASSLFASGHNYGYTF. The CDR3 DNA follows: TGTGCCAGCAGTTTATTTGCGTCAGGGCATAACTATGGCTACACCTTC.

The chain joins TRBV6-4 to TRBJ1-1; the D is unclear. The germline V gene has CDR1 MRHNA and CDR2 SNTAGT. The V end was cut by 3 bases, the J end by 1 base, with 6 bases between. This CDR3 region has 13 residues. DNA of the CDR3: TGTGCCAGCAGTGATGGGAGGAACACTGAAGCTTTCTTT. Residues: CASSDGRNTEAFF.

This clone appeared once. V usage is TRBV5-4 and J usage is TRBJ1-4, with TRBD1 matching 8 bases. This CDR3 region has 13 residues. The germline V gene encodes CDR1 SGHNT and CDR2 YYREEE (reference sequence). The V and J ends lost 0 bases and 8 bases, in that order; junction bases with no gene match: 0. The CDR3, as DNA: TGTGCCAGCAGCTTGGGACAGGGGGAAAAACTGTTTTTT. Its translation: CASSLGQGEKLFF.

The CDR3 sequence: CASSPGTGVLEQYF. In DNA form, the CDR3 reads TGTGCCAGCTCCCCCGGGACAGGGGTCTTGGAGCAGTACTTC. V gene TRBV6-4 combines with J gene TRBJ2-7, with 10 positions matching TRBD1. The CDR3 runs 14 residues. Germline lookup yields CDR1 MRHNA and CDR2 SNTAGT. With V trimmed by 8 bases and J by 7 bases, 11 bases remained unmatched.

V gene TRBV29-1 combines with J gene TRBJ1-1; D remains ambiguous. The length of the CDR3 is 13 residues. Trimming left V 3 bases short and J 1 base short, with 9 bases between. The germline V gene has CDR1 SQVTM and CDR2 ANQGSEA. The CDR3 DNA is TGCAGCGTTGACCCGGACTCGAACACTGAAGCTTTCTTT. Translated, it gives CSVDPDSNTEAFF.

A few counts support this clone. The chain carries TRBV10-3 and TRBJ2-3; 10 nucleotides agree with TRBD2. The V segment lost 0 bases and the J segment 0 bases; nucleotides outside the gene matches: 6. Germline V gene lookup returns CDR1 ENHRY and CDR2 SYGVKD. The CDR3 has 18 residues. CDR3 protein: CAISESRGLAASTDTQYF. The CDR3, as DNA: TGTGCCATCAGTGAGTCCCGTGGACTAGCGGCAAGCACAGATACGCAGTATTTT.

The chain couples TRBV7-2 to TRBJ1-6; TRBD1 is a possible D gene (6 bases). The germline V and J ends were trimmed by 5 bases and 3 bases, with 11 bases remaining between them. Germline CDR1 is SGHTA and CDR2 is FQGNSA. This CDR3 is 15 amino acids long. The CDR3 DNA follows: TGTGCCAGCAGCATGGACAGTTACTATAATTCACCCCTCCACTTT. Translating gives CASSMDSYYNSPLHF.

This clone is a singleton in its sample. The V gene is TRBV27, the J gene TRBJ2-5, with D perhaps TRBD1 (6 bases). The end of the DNA fits TRBJ2-7 better, so the J call may be wrong. Germline V gives CDR1 MNHEY, CDR2 SMNVEV (reference sequence). The CDR3 runs to 14 residues. For the CDR3, the DNA is TGTGCCAGCAGTTTAGCGGACAGTGCCTACGAGCAGTACTTC. Encoded protein: CASSLADSAYEQYF.